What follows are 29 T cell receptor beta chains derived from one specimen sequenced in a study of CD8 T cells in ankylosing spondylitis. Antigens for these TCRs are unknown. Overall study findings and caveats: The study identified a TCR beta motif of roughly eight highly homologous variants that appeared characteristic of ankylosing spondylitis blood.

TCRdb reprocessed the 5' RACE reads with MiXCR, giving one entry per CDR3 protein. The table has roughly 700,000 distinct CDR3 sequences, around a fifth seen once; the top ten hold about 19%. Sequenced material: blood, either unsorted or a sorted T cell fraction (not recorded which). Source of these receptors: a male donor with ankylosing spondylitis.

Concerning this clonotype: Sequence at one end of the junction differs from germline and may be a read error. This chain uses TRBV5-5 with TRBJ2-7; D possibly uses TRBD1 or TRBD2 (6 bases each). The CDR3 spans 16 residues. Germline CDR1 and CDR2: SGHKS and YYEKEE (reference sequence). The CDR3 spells CTSSFLEGGRSYEQYF. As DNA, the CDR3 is TGTACCAGCAGCTTTTTGGAGGGGGGACGGAGCTACGAGCAGTACTTC.

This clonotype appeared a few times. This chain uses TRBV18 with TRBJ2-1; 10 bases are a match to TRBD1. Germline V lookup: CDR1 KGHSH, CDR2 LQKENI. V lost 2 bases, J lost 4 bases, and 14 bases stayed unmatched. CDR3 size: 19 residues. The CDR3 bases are TGTGCCAGCTCACCAGGTACATACAGGACAGGGGGAACATACAATGAGCAGTTCTTC. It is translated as CASSPGTYRTGGTYNEQFF.

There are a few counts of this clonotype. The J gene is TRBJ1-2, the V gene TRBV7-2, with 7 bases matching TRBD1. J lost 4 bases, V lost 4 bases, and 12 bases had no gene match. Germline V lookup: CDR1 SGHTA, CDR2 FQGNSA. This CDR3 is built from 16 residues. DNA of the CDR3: TGTGCCAGCAGCTCAGAAGCCGGGACAGACATCTATGGCTACACCTTC. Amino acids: CASSSEAGTDIYGYTF.

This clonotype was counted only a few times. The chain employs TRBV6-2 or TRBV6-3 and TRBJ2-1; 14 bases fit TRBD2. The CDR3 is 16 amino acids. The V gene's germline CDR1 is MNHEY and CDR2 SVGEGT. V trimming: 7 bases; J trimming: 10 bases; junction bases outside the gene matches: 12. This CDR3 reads CASNRPRLAGGGEQFF. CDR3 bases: TGTGCCAGCAACAGACCCCGACTAGCGGGAGGGGGGGAGCAGTTCTTC.

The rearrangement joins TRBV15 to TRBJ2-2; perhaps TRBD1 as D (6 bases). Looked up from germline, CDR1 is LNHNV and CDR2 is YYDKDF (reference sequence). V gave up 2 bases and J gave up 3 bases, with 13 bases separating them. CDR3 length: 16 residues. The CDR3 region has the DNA TGTGCCACCAGCAGACCAGGGGCGCACTACACCGGGGAGCTGTTTTTT. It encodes CATSRPGAHYTGELFF.

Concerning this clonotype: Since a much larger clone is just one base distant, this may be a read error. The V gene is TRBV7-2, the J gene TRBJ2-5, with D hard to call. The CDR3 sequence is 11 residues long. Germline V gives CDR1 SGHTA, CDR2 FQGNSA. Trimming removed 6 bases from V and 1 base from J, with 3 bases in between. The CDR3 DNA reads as TGTGCCAGCAGAATCCAAGAGACCCAGTACTTC. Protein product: CASRIQETQYF.

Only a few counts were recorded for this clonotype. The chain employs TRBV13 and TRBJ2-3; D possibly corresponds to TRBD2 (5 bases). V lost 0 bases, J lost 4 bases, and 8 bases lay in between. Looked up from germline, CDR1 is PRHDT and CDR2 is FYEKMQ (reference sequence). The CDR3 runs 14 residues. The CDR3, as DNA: TGTGCCAGCAGCTTAGGGCGGGCCCCAGATACGCAGTATTTT. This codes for CASSLGRAPDTQYF.

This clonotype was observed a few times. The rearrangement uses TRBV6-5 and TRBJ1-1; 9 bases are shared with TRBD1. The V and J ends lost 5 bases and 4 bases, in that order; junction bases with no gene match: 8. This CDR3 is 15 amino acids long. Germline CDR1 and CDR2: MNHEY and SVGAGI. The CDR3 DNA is TGTGCCAGCAGTCACGGGACAGGGTGGTTCACTGAAGCTTTCTTT. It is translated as CASSHGTGWFTEAFF.

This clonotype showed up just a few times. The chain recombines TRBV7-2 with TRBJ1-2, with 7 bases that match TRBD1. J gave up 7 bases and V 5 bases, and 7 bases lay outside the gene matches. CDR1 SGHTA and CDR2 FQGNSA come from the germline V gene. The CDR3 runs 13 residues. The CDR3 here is CASSQVQGPGYTF. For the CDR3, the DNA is TGTGCCAGCAGCCAGGTACAGGGGCCTGGCTACACCTTC.

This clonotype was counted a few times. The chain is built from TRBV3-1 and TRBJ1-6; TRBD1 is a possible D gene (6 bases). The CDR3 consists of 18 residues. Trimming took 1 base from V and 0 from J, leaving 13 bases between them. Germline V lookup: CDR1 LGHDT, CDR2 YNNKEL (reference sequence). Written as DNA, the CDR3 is TGTGCCAGCAGCCAAGGAGGAGGGGGGAGCTCCTATAATTCACCCCTCCACTTT. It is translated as CASSQGGGGSSYNSPLHF.

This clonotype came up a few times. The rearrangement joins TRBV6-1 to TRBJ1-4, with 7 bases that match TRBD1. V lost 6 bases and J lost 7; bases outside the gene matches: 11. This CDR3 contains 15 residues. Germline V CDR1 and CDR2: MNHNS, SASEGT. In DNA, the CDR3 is TGTGCCAGCAGCCAGGGACAGTTAATTCTTGAAAAACTGTTTTTT. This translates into CASSQGQLILEKLFF.

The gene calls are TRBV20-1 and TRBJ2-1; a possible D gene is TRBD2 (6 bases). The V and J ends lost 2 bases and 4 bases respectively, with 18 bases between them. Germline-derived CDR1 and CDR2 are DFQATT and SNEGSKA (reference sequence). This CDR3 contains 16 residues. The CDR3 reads CSARSPRGGVYNEQFF. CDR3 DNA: TGCAGTGCTAGATCTCCGCGTGGCGGGGTATACAATGAGCAGTTCTTC.

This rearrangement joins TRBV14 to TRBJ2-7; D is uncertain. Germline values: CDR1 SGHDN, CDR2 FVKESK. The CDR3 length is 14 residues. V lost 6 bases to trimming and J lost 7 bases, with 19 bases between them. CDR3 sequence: CASRTGSGGVEQYF. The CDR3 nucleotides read TGTGCCAGCAGAACCGGGTCCGGCGGTGTGGAGCAGTACTTC.

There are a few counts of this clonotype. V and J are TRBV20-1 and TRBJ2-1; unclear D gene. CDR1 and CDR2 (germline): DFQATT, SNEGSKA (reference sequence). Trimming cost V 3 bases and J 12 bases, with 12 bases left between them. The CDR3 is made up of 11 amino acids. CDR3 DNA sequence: TGCAGTGCTAGTTGGGTTATGGGGCAGTTCTTC. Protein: CSASWVMGQFF.

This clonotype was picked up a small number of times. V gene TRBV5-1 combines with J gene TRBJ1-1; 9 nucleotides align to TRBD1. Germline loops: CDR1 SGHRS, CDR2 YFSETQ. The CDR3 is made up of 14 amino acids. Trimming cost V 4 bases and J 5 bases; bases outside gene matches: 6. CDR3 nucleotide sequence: TGCGCCAGCAGCGCCGGACAGGGGAGGACTGAAGCTTTCTTT. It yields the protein CASSAGQGRTEAFF. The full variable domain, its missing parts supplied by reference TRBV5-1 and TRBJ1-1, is KAGVTQTPRYLIKTRGQQVTLSCSPISGHRSVSWYQQTPGQGLQFLFEYFSETQRNKGNFPGRFSGRQFSNSRSEMNVSTLELGDSALYLCASSAGQGRTEAFFGQGTRLTVV.

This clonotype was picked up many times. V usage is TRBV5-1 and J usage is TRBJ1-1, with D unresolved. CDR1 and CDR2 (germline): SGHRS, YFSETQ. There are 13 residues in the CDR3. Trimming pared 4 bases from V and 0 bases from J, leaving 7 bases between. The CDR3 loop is CASSDQLNTEAFF. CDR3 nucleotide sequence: TGCGCCAGCAGCGACCAGCTGAACACTGAAGCTTTCTTT.

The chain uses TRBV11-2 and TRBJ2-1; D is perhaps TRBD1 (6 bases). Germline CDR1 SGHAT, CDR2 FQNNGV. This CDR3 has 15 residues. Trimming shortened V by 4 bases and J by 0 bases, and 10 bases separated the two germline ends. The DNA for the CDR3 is TGTGCCAGCAGCTACCGGGACACCTCCTACAATGAGCAGTTCTTC. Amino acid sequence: CASSYRDTSYNEQFF.

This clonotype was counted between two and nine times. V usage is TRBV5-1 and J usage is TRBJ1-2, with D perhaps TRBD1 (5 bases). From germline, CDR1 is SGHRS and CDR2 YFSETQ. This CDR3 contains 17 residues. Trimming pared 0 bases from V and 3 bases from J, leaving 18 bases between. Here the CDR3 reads CASSLGYGAGLDYGYTF. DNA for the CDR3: TGCGCCAGCAGCTTGGGCTACGGGGCGGGCCTAGACTATGGCTACACCTTC.

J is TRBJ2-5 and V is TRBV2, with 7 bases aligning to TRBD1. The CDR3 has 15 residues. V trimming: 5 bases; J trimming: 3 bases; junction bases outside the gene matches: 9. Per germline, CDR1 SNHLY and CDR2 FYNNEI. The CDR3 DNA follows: TGTGCCAGCAGTACACGGGACAGCCACGAAGAGACCCAGTACTTC. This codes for CASSTRDSHEETQYF.

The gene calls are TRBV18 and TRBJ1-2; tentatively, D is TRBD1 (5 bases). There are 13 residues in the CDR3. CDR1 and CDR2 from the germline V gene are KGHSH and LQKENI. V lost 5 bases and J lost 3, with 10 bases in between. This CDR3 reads CASSTDRYYGYTF. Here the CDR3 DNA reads TGTGCCAGCTCAACAGACAGATACTATGGCTACACCTTC.

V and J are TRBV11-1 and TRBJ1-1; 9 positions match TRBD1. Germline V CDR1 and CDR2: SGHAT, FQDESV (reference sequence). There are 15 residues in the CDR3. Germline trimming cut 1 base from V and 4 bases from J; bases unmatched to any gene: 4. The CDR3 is CASSLGGQGPTEAFF. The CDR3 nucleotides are TGTGCCAGCAGCTTAGGGGGACAGGGTCCCACTGAAGCTTTCTTT.

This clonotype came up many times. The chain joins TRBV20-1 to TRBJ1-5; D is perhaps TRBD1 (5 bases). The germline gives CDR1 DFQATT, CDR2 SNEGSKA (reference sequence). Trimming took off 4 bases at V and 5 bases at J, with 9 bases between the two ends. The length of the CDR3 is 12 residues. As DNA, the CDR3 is TGCAGTGCTACACGGGGGGATCAGCCCCAGCATTTT. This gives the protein CSATRGDQPQHF.

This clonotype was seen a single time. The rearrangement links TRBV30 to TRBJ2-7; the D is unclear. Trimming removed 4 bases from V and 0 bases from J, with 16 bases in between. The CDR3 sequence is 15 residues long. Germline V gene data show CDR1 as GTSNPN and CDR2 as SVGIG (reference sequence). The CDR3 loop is CAWKYSGRSSYEQYF. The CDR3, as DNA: TGTGCCTGGAAGTACTCCGGCAGGAGCTCCTACGAGCAGTACTTC.

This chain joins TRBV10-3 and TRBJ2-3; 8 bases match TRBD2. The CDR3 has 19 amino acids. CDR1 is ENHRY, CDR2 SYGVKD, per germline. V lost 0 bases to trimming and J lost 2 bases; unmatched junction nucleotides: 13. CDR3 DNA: TGTGCCATCAGTGAGTCGACCCTAGCGGGCGGAACTTACACAGATACGCAGTATTTT. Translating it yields CAISESTLAGGTYTDTQYF.

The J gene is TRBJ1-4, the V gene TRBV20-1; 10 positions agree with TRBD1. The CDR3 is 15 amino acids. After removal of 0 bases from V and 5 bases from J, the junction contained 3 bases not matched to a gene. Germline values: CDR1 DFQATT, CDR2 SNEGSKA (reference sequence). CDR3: CSARDPGQGNEKLFF. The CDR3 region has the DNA TGCAGTGCTAGAGATCCGGGACAGGGGAATGAAAAACTGTTTTTT.

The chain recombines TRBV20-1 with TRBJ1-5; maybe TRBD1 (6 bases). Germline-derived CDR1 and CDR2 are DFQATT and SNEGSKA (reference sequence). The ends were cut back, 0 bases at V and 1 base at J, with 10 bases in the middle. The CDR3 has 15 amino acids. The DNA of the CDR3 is TGCAGTGCTAGAGACGGGGGGGCGAGCAATCAGCCCCAGCATTTT. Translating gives CSARDGGASNQPQHF.

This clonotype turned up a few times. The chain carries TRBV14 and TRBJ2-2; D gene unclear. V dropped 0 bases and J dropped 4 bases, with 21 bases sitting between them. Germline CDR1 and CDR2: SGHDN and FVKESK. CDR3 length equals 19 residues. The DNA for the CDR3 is TGTGCCAGCAGCCAAGATCTCTCTGACGGACGGTGGGGCACCGGGGAGCTGTTTTTT. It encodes CASSQDLSDGRWGTGELFF.

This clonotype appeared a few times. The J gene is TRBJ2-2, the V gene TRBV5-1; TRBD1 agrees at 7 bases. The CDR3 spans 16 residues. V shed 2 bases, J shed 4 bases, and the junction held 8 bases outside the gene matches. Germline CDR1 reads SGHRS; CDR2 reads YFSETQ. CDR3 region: CASSFQGPGGTGELFF. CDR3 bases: TGCGCCAGCAGCTTTCAAGGACCAGGGGGCACCGGGGAGCTGTTTTTT.

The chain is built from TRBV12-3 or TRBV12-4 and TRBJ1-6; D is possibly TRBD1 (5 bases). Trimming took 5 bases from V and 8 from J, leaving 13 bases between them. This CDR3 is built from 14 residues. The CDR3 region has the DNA TGTGCCAGCAGTATGACTAGGGGAGATTCACCCCTCCACTTT. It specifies CASSMTRGDSPLHF.